The clone carrying this T cell receptor (beta chain) was found a few times. Germline lookup yields CDR1 SGDLS and CDR2 YYNGEE. The V and J ends lost 0 bases and 8 bases, in that order; junction bases with no gene match: 7. The length of the CDR3 is 14 residues. This sample was included in a study of blood T cell repertoires in COVID-19. Data came from immunoSEQ multiplex PCR; TCRdb stores just in-frame clones and leaves some out. The sample records 120,000 or so clones, around 78% being singletons. The source is a man between 65 and 85 years old with acute or convalescent COVID-19. The rearrangement uses TRBV9 and TRBJ1-1; TRBD1 agrees at 7 bases. Sequenced input: peripheral blood. The CDR3 loop is CASSVAEGAAEAFF. Written as DNA, the CDR3 is TGTGCCAGCAGCGTAGCGGAGGGGGCAGCGGAAGCTTTCTTT.